This TCR beta chain was retrieved from a study of OX40 agonist ivuxolimab in advanced cancers. Study-level information: Dose-escalation patients suffered from hepatocellular carcinoma, melanoma, renal cell or head and neck cancer. Of mixed ages from about 23 to 90 and averaging roughly 64 years, the group was approximately 84% male. General study points: At doses 0.1 to 3.0 mg/kg, CD4+ and CD8+ clones expanded. Also present in some nonresponders was a low level of normalized T-cell clonal expansion.

This clone appeared once. Its antigen is not known. TCRdb's table, derived via immunoSEQ multiplex PCR, lists solely in-frame clones and lacks some. Of about 69,000 clones listed, 65% to 80% are singletons. The sequenced sample was CD4+ or CD8+ T cells sorted from blood, obtained in a trial of the OX40 agonist ivuxolimab. This clonotype originated in an adult with an advanced solid tumor such as melanoma, head and neck, liver or kidney cancer.

The CDR3 nucleotides are TGTGCCAGCATTCCCGGGAGGGGGATACAGGACGAGCAGTACTTC. Translating it yields CASIPGRGIQDEQYF. V is TRBV11-2 and J is TRBJ2-7; the match to TRBD2 covers 8 bases. The CDR3 consists of 15 residues. The V gene end was trimmed by 7 bases and the J gene end by 5 bases; junction bases not matched to a gene: 13. The germline V gene has CDR1 SGHAT and CDR2 FQNNGV.